This T cell receptor beta chain came from a study of regulatory T cells in long-lasting Graves disease. This clonotype was seen a handful of times. The TCR beta library used iRepertoire HTBI primers with Arm-PCR amplification of CDR3. TCRdb called the multiplex PCR reads again in MiXCR, with one record for every CDR3 protein. This sample has around 250,000 distinct CDR3 sequences; 15% to 20% occur once, and the top ten carry less than 15%. As for time point: newly diagnosed GD, antithyroid drugs for less than 3 months. The TCR library was made from RNA that had been extracted from PBMCs in TRIzol. In addition, the sample was reused for a study of T cells in Graves' hyperthyroidism and ophthalmopathy. This second report adds: First-round RT-PCR with HTBI primers amplified the TCR CDR3 region. Blood also contained most expanded thyroid clonotypes above 0.001.

The sequence derives from a woman aged 25 to 39 with Graves disease. The sample in question was peripheral blood mononuclear cells (PBMCs), obtained at new diagnosis, from a patient treated with antithyroid drugs.

The CDR3 bases are TGTGCCAGCAGCGTAGAGTCTTGGGGGGCCCTCCACTTT. Its translation is CASSVESWGALHF. The chain is built from TRBV9 and TRBJ1-6; TRBD1 is a possible D gene (5 bases). The V gene's germline CDR1 is SGDLS and CDR2 YYNGEE. This CDR3 is built from 13 residues. V lost 0 bases, J lost 14 bases, and 12 bases lay in between.